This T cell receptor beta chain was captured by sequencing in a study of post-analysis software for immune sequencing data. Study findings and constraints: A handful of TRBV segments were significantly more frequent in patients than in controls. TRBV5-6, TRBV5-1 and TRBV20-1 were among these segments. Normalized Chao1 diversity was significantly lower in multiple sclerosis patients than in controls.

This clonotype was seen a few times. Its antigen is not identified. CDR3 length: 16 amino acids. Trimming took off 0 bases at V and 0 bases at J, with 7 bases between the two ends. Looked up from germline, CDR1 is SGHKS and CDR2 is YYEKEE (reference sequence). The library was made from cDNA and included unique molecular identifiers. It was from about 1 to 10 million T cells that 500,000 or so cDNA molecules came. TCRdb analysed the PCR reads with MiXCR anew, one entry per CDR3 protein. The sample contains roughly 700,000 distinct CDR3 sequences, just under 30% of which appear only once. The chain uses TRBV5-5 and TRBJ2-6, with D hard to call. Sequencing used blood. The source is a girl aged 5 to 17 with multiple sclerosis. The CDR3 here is CASSLGPSSGANVLTF. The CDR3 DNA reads TGTGCCAGCAGCTTGGGACCGAGCTCTGGGGCCAACGTCCTGACTTTC. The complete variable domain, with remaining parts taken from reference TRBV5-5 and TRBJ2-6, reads DAGVTQSPTHLIKTRGQQVTLRCSPISGHKSVSWYQQVLGQGPQFIFQYYEKEERGRGNFPDRFSARQFPNYSSELNVNALLLGDSALYLCASSLGPSSGANVLTFGAGSRLTVL.